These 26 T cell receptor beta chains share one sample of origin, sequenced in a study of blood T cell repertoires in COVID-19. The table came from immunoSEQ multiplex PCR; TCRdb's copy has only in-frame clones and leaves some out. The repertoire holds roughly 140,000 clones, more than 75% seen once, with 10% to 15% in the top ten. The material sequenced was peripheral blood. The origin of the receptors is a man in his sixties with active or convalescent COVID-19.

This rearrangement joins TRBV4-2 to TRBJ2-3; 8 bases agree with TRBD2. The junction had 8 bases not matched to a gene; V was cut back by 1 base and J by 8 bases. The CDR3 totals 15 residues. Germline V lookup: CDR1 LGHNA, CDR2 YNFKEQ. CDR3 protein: CASSQAGGIKGTQYF. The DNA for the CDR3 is TGTGCCAGCAGCCAAGCGGGAGGGATTAAGGGTACGCAGTATTTT.

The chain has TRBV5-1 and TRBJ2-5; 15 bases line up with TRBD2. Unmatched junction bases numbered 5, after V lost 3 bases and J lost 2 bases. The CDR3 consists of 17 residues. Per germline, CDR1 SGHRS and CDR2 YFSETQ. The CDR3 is CASSSGLAGGGQETQYF. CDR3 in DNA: TGCGCCAGCAGCTCCGGACTAGCGGGAGGGGGACAAGAGACCCAGTACTTC.

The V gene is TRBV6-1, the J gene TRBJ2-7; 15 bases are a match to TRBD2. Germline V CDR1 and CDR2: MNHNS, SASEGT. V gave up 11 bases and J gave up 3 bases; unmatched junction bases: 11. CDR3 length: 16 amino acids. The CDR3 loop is CACREVGLAGGYEQYF. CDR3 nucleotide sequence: TGTGCCTGCCGAGAAGTGGGACTAGCGGGAGGCTACGAGCAGTACTTC.

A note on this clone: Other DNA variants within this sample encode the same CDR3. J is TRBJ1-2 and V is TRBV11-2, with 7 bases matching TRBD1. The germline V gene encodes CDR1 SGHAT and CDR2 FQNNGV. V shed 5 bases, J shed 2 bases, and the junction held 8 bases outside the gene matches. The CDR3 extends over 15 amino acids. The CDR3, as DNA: TGTGCCAGCAGCCTGTTACAGGGGTGGAACTATGGCTACACCTTC. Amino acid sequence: CASSLLQGWNYGYTF.

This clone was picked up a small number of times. The CDR3 nucleotides read TGTGCCAGCAGCTTAAGCAATCAGCCCCAGCATTTT. It translates to CASSLSNQPQHF. This rearrangement joins TRBV6-6 to TRBJ1-5; no clear D gene. Germline V gives CDR1 MNHNY, CDR2 SVGAGI (reference sequence). The CDR3 sequence is 12 residues long. The ends were cut back, 6 bases at V and 1 base at J, with 4 bases in the middle.

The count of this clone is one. The CDR3 nucleotides are TGTGCCTGGAGTGTTAAGGGGCCCGGGGAGCTGTTTTTT. As protein: CAWSVKGPGELFF. This chain uses TRBV30 with TRBJ2-2; perhaps TRBD1 as D (5 bases). From germline, CDR1 is GTSNPN and CDR2 SVGIG (reference sequence). CDR3 length: 13 residues. Trimming removed 0 bases at V and 6 bases at J, with 8 bases between.

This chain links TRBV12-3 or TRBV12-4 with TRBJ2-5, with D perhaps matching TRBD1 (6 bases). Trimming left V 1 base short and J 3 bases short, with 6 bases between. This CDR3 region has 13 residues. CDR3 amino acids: CASSLGDKETQYF. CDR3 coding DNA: TGTGCCAGCAGTTTAGGGGACAAAGAGACCCAGTACTTC.

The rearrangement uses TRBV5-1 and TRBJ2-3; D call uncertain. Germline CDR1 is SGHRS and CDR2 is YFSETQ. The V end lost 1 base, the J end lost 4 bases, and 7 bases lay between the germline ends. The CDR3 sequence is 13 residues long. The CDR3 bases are TGCGCCAGCAGCTTGTCCGTCGCAGATACGCAGTATTTT. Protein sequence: CASSLSVADTQYF.

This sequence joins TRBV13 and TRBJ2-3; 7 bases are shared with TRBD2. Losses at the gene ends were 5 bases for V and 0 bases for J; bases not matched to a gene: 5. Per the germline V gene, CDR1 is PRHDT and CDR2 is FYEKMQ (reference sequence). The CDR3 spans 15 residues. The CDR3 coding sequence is TGTGCCAGCAGCCCCAGCGGGGCCAGCACAGATACGCAGTATTTT. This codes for CASSPSGASTDTQYF.

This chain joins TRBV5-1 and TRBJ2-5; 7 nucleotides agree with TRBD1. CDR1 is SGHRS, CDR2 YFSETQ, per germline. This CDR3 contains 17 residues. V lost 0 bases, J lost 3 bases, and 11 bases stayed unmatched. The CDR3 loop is CASSLGVGGQAEETQYF. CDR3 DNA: TGCGCCAGCAGCTTGGGGGTAGGGGGCCAAGCAGAAGAGACCCAGTACTTC.

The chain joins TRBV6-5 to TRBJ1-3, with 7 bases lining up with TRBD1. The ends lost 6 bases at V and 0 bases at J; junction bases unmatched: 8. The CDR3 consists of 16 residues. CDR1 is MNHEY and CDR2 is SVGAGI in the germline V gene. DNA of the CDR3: TGTGCCAGCAGCTACGGACAGGCCTACTCTGGAAACACCATATATTTT. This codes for CASSYGQAYSGNTIYF.

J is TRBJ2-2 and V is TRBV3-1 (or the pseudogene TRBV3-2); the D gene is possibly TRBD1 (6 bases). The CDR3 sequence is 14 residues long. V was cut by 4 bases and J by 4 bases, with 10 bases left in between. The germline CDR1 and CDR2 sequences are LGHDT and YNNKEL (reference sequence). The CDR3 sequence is CASSPDSRTGELFF. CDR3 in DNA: TGTGCCAGCAGCCCGGACAGTCGCACCGGGGAGCTGTTTTTT.

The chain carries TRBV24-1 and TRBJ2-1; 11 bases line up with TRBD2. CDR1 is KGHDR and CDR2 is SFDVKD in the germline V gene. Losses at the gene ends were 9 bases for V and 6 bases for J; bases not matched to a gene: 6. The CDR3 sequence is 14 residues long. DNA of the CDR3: TGTGCCACCTGCTCTAGCGGGAGGTCCAATGAGCAGTTCTTC. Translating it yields CATCSSGRSNEQFF.

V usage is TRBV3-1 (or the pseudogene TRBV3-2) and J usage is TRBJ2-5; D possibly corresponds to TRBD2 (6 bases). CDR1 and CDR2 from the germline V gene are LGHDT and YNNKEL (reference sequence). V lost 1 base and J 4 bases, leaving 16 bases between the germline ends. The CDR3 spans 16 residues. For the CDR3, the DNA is TGTGCCAGCAGCCAAGTAACAAGTTGGAGGGGAGAGACCCAGTACTTC. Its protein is CASSQVTSWRGETQYF.

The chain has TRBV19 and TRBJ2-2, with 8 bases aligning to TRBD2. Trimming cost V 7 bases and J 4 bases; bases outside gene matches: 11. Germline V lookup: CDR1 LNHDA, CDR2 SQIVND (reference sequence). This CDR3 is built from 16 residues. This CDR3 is CASNYAAGVPTGELFF. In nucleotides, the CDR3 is TGTGCCAGTAATTATGCAGCGGGAGTCCCCACCGGGGAGCTGTTTTTT.

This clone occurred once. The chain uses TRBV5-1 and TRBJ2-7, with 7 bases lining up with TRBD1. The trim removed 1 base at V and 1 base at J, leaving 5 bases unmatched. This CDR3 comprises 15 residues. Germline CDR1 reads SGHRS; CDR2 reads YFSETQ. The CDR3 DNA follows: TGCGCCAGCAGCTTGCGAGGACAGGCTTCCTACGAGCAGTACTTC. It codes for CASSLRGQASYEQYF.

CDR3 loop: CSGGSGSSYEQYF. CDR3 bases: TGCAGCGGGGGTAGCGGGAGCTCCTACGAGCAGTACTTC. This sequence joins TRBV29-1 and TRBJ2-7; 9 positions match TRBD2. With 7 bases clipped from V and 0 bases from J, the junction kept 4 bases outside the gene matches. The CDR3 covers 13 residues. Germline CDR1 SQVTM, CDR2 ANQGSEA.

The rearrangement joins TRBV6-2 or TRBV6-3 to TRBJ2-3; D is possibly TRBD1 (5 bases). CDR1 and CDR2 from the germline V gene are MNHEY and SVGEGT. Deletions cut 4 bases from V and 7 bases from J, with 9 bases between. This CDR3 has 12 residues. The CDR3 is CASSFGANTQYF. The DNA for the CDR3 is TGTGCCAGCAGTTTTGGGGCTAATACGCAGTATTTT.

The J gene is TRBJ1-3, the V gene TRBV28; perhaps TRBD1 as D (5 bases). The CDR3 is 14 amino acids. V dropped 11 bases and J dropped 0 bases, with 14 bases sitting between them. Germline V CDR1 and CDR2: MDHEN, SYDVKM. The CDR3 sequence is CAGADSVSGNTIYF. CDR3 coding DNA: TGTGCCGGAGCCGACAGCGTCTCTGGAAACACCATATATTTT.

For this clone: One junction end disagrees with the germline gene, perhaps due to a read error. The CDR3 region is CATGLRRAIF. CDR3 nucleotide sequence: TGTGCCACCGGCCTCAGGCGGGCGATCTTT. The J gene is TRBJ1-1, the V gene TRBV28, with D uncertain. CDR3 length equals 10 residues. From germline, CDR1 is MDHEN and CDR2 SYDVKM.

Here the CDR3 reads CASSLTTGSGNTIYF. DNA of the CDR3: TGCGCCAGCAGCCTGACTACAGGGTCTGGAAACACCATATATTTT. This rearrangement joins TRBV5-1 to TRBJ1-3; a weak D match, TRBD1 (6 bases). The V end was cut by 4 bases, the J end by 1 base, with 12 bases between. Per germline, CDR1 SGHRS and CDR2 YFSETQ. The CDR3 loop spans 15 amino acids. Full variable domain (outside the CDR3, taken from reference TRBV5-1 and TRBJ1-3): KAGVTQTPRYLIKTRGQQVTLSCSPISGHRSVSWYQQTPGQGLQFLFEYFSETQRNKGNFPGRFSGRQFSNSRSEMNVSTLELGDSALYLCASSLTTGSGNTIYFGEGSWLTVV.

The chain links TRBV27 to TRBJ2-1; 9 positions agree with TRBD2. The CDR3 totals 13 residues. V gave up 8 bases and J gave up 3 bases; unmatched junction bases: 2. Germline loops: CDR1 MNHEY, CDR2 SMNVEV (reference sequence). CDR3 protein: CASQREVYNEQFF. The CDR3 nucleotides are TGTGCCAGCCAGCGGGAGGTCTACAATGAGCAGTTCTTC.

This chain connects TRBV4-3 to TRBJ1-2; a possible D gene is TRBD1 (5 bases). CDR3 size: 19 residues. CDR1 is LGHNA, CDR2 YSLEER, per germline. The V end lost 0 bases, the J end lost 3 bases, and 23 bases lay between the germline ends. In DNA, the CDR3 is TGCGCCAGCAGCCAAGATGTGGGTCAGGCAGGGTGGTTCGACTATGGCTACACCTTC. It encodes CASSQDVGQAGWFDYGYTF.

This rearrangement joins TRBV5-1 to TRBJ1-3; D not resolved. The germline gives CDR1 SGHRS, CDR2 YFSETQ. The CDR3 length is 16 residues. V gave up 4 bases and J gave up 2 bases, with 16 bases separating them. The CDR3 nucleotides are TGCGCCAGCAGCGAAACCGGGAGCAGGACTGGAAACACCATATATTTT. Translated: CASSETGSRTGNTIYF.

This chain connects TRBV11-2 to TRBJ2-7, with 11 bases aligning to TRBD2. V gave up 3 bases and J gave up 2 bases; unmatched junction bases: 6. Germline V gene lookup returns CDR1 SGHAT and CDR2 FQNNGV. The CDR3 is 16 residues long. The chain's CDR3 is CASSFPLAGGTYEQYF. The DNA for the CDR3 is TGTGCCAGCAGCTTTCCTCTAGCGGGAGGAACCTACGAGCAGTACTTC. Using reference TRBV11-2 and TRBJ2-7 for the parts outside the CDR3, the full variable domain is EAGVAQSPRYKIIEKRQSVAFWCNPISGHATLYWYQQILGQGPKLLIQFQNNGVVDDSQLPKDRFSAERLKGVDSTLKIQPAKLEDSAVYLCASSFPLAGGTYEQYFGPGTRLTVT.

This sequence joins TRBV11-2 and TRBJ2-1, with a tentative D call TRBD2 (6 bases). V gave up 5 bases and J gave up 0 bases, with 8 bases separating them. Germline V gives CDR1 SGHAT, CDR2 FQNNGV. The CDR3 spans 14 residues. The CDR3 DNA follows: TGTGCCAGCAGCCAACTAGCCTCCTACAATGAGCAGTTCTTC. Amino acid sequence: CASSQLASYNEQFF. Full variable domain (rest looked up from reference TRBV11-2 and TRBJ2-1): EAGVAQSPRYKIIEKRQSVAFWCNPISGHATLYWYQQILGQGPKLLIQFQNNGVVDDSQLPKDRFSAERLKGVDSTLKIQPAKLEDSAVYLCASSQLASYNEQFFGPGTRLTVL.